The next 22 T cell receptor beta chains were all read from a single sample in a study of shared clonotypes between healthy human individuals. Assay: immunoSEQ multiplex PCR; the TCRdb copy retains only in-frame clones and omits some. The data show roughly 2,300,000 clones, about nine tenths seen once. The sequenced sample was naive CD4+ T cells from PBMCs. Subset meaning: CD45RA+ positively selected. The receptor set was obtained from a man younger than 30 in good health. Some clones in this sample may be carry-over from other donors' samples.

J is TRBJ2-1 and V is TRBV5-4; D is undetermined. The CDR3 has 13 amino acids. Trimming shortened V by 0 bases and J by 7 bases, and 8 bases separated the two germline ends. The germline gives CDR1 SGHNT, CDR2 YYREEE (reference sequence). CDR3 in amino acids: CASSLALANEQFF. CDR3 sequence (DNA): TGTGCCAGCAGCTTGGCCCTGGCGAATGAGCAGTTCTTC.

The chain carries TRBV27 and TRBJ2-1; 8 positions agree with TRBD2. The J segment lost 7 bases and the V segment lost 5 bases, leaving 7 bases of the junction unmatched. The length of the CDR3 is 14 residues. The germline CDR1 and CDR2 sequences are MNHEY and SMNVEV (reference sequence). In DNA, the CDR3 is TGTGCCAGCAGTCGCGTCAGCGGGAGTAATGAGCAGTTCTTC. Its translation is CASSRVSGSNEQFF.

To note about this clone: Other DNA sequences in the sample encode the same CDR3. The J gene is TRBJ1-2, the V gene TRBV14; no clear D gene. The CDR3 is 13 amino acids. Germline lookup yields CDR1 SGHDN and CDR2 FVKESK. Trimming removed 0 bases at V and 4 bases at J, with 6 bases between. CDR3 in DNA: TGTGCCAGCAGCCAAGAGGAAGGCTATGGCTACACCTTC. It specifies CASSQEEGYGYTF.

The CDR3, as DNA: TGCGCCAGCAGCTACGGACAGCTCTCTGGAAACACCATATATTTT. It yields the protein CASSYGQLSGNTIYF. The chain joins TRBV4-1 to TRBJ1-3, with D maybe TRBD1 (6 bases). Germline CDR1 MGHRA, CDR2 YSYEKL. CDR3 size: 15 residues. The germline V and J ends were trimmed by 5 bases and 0 bases, with 11 bases remaining between them.

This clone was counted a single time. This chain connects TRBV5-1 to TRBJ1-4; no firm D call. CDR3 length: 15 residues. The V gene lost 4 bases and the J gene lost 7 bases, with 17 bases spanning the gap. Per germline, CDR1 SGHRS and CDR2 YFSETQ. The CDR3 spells CASSPGSAAGEKLFF. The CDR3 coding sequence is TGCGCCAGCAGCCCCGGAAGCGCAGCGGGTGAAAAACTGTTTTTT.

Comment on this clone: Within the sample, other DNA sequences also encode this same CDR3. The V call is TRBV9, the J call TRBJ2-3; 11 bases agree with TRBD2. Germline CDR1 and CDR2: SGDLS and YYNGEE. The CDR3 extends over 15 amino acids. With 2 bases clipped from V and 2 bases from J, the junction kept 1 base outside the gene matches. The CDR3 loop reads CASSVSGRATDTQYF. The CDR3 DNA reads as TGTGCCAGCAGCGTTAGCGGGAGGGCCACAGATACGCAGTATTTT.

The DNA for the CDR3 is TGTGCCAGCAGCACGGGGAACACTGAAGCTTTCTTT. Translating gives CASSTGNTEAFF. The V call is TRBV7-9, the J call TRBJ1-1; D is unresolved. CDR3 length: 12 amino acids. The germline V gene encodes CDR1 SEHNR and CDR2 FQNEAQ (reference sequence). The V and J ends lost 5 bases and 1 base respectively, with 5 bases between them.

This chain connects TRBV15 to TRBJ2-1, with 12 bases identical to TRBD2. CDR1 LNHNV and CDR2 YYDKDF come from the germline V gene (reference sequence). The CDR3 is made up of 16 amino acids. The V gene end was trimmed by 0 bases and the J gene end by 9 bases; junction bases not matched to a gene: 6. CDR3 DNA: TGTGCCACCAGCAGAGAACGGACTAGCGGGACGAGTGAGCAGTTCTTC. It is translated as CATSRERTSGTSEQFF.

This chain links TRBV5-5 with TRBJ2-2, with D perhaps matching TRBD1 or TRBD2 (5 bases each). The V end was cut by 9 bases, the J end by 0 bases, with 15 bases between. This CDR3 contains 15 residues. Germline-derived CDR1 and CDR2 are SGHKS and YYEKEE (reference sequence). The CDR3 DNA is TGTGCCACCAGAGGGACGGTCGCGAACACCGGGGAGCTGTTTTTT. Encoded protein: CATRGTVANTGELFF.

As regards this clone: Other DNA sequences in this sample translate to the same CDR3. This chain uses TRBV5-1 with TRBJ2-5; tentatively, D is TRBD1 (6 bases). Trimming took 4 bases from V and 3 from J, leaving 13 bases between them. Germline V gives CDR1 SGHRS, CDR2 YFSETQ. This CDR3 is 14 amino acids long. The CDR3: CASSPVGGEETQYF. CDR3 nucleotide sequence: TGCGCCAGCAGCCCGGTAGGGGGAGAAGAGACCCAGTACTTC.

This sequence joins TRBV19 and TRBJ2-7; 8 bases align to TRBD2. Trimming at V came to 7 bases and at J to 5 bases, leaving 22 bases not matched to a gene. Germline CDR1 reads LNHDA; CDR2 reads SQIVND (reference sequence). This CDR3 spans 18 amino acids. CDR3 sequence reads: CASTMGGQPGGEIHEQYF. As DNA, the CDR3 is TGTGCCAGTACTATGGGCGGGCAGCCGGGGGGGGAGATCCACGAGCAGTACTTC.

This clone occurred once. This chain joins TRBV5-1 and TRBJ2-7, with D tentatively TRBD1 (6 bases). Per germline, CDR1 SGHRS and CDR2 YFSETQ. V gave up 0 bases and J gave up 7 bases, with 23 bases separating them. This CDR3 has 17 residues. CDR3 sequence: CASSLEIFHGGRGEQYF. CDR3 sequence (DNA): TGCGCCAGCAGCTTGGAAATCTTCCATGGGGGCCGAGGGGAGCAGTACTTC.

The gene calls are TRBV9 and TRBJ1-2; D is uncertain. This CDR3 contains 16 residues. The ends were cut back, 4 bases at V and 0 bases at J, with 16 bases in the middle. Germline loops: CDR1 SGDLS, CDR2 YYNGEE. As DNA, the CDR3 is TGTGCCAGCAGCCTCTTCGCCGCTGGGACTAACTATGGCTACACCTTC. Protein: CASSLFAAGTNYGYTF.

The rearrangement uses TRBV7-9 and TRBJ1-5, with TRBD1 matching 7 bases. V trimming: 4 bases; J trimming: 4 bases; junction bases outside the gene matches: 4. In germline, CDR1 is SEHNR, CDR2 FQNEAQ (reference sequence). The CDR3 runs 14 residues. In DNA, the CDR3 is TGTGCCAGCAGCTCGGACAGGAAGAATCAGCCCCAGCATTTT. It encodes CASSSDRKNQPQHF. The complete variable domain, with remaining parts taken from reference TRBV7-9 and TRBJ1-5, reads DTGVSQNPRHKITKRGQNVTFRCDPISEHNRLYWYRQTLGQGPEFLTYFQNEAQLEKSRLLSDRFSAERPKGSFSTLEIQRTEQGDSAMYLCASSSDRKNQPQHFGDGTRLSIL.

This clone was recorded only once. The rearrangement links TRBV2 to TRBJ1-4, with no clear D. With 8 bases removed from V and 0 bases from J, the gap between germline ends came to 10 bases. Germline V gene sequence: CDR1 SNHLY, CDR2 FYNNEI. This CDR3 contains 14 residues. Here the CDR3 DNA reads TGTGCCAGCCGAGGAACCACAACTAATGAAAAACTGTTTTTT. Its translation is CASRGTTTNEKLFF.

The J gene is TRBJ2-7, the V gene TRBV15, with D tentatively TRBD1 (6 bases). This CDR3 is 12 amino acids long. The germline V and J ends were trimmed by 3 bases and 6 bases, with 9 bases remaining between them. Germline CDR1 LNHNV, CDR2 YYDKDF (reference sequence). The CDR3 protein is CATSSRDTEQYF. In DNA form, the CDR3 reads TGTGCCACCAGCAGCCGGGACACCGAGCAGTACTTC.

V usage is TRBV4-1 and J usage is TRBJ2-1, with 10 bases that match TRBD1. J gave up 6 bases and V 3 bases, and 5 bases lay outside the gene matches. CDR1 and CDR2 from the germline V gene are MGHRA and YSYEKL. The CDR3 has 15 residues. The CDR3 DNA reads TGCGCCAGCAGCCACGGACAGGGGGTTGGCAATGAGCAGTTCTTC. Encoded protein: CASSHGQGVGNEQFF.

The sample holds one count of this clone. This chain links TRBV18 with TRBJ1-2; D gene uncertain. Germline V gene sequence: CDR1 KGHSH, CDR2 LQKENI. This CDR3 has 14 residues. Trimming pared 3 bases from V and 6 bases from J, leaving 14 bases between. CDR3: CASSPTALYDGYTF. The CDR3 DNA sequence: TGTGCCAGCTCACCTACAGCCCTTTATGATGGCTACACCTTC.

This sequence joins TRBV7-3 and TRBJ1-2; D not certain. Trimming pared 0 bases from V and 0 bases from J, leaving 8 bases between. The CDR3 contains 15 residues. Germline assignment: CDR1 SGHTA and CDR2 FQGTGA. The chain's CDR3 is CASSLTGGTNYGYTF. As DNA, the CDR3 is TGTGCCAGCAGCTTAACTGGAGGGACTAACTATGGCTACACCTTC.

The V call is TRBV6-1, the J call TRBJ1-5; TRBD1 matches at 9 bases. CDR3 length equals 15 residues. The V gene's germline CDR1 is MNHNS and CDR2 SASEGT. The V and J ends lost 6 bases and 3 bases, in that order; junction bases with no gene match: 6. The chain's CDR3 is CASRAGTGNNQPQHF. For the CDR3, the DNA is TGTGCCAGCAGAGCCGGGACAGGGAACAATCAGCCCCAGCATTTT.

CDR3 amino acids: CASSDSLAGVSTQYF. The CDR3 nucleotides read TGTGCCAGCAGTGACTCGCTAGCGGGAGTATCTACGCAGTATTTT. This chain joins TRBV6-4 and TRBJ2-3; 10 nucleotides line up with TRBD2. Germline assignment: CDR1 MRHNA and CDR2 SNTAGT. Trimming removed 0 bases from V and 8 bases from J; junction bases left unmatched: 5. This CDR3 has 15 residues.

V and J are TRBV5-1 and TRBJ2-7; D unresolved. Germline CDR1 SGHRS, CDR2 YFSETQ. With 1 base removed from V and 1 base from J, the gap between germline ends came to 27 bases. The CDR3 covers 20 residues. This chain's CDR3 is CASSLRAGWVVGGGSYEQYF. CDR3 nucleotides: TGCGCCAGCAGCTTGAGGGCAGGTTGGGTGGTCGGCGGTGGATCCTACGAGCAGTACTTC.